This TCR beta chain was found in a study of T cells in Graves' hyperthyroidism and ophthalmopathy. Researchers took RNA transcripts and amplified the TCR beta CDR3 regions from them. TCR CDR3 regions were first amplified by RT-PCR with HTBI primers. TCRdb recomputed calls from the multiplex PCR reads with MiXCR, one row per CDR3 protein. This sample has about 840,000 distinct CDR3 sequences; over 35% occur once, and the top ten carry approximately 8.7%. V shed 0 bases and J shed 4 bases, with 12 bases lying between them. The CDR3 runs to 15 residues. Germline loops: CDR1 MNHNS, CDR2 SASEGT. This clonotype was counted only a few times.

Sample: blood. The chain links TRBV6-1 to TRBJ1-2, with no clear D. The TCR originated in a man aged 18-30 years with Graves' hyperthyroidism. The DNA for the CDR3 is TGTGCCAGCAGTGAAGCGAGGGATTGGGGCTATGGCTACACCTTC. Translation gives CASSEARDWGYGYTF.